One sample yielded the 8 T cell receptor beta chains listed below, sequenced in a study of blood T cell repertoires in COVID-19. The table came from immunoSEQ multiplex PCR; TCRdb's copy has only in-frame clones and leaves some out. The profile covers 150,000 to 190,000 clones, with roughly 84% appearing a single time and 7.5% to 8.5% taken by the ten largest. Sequencing was done on a sample of peripheral blood. Receptors originate from a woman in her sixties with COVID-19, enrolled during active disease.

The chain uses TRBV6-6 and TRBJ1-2; D call uncertain. The CDR3 sequence is 13 residues long. Germline V gene data show CDR1 as MNHNY and CDR2 as SVGAGI (reference sequence). The germline V and J ends were trimmed by 4 bases and 0 bases, with 6 bases remaining between them. The CDR3 is CASSWTSNYGYTF. The CDR3 region has the DNA TGTGCCAGCAGTTGGACTTCTAACTATGGCTACACCTTC.

The genes are TRBV30 and TRBJ1-2; TRBD1 agrees at 8 bases. CDR1 is GTSNPN and CDR2 is SVGIG in the germline V gene (reference sequence). CDR3 length equals 16 residues. V dropped 3 bases and J dropped 4; count of bases not matched to a gene: 13. The CDR3 region is CAWRVLATGAPYGYTF. For the CDR3, the DNA is TGTGCCTGGAGGGTACTTGCGACAGGGGCCCCCTATGGCTACACCTTC.

The rearrangement joins TRBV12-3 or TRBV12-4 to TRBJ1-1; the D gene is possibly TRBD1 (5 bases). The germline V and J ends were trimmed by 8 bases and 5 bases, with 15 bases remaining between them. This CDR3 is 13 amino acids long. CDR3 protein: CASGSRGGTEAFF. DNA for the CDR3: TGTGCCAGCGGGTCTCGGGGGGGGACTGAAGCTTTCTTT.

This clone was detected ten times or more. The V gene is TRBV29-1, the J gene TRBJ1-4, with D unresolved. Trimming shortened V by 4 bases and J by 5 bases, and 11 bases separated the two germline ends. CDR1 SQVTM and CDR2 ANQGSEA come from the germline V gene. This CDR3 is 13 amino acids long. The CDR3 bases are TGCAGCGTTGCGAGGGCAGTCAATGAAAAACTGTTTTTT. Amino acid sequence: CSVARAVNEKLFF.

V and J are TRBV2 and TRBJ2-5; a possible D gene is TRBD1 (5 bases). This CDR3 spans 15 amino acids. V lost 4 bases and J 1 base, leaving 13 bases between the germline ends. Germline V gene sequence: CDR1 SNHLY, CDR2 FYNNEI. CDR3 sequence reads: CASSADTETQETQYF. The CDR3 coding sequence is TGTGCCAGCAGTGCGGACACCGAAACCCAAGAGACCCAGTACTTC.

The chain uses TRBV13 and TRBJ2-5; D is undetermined. V lost 3 bases to trimming and J lost 1 base, with 12 bases between them. This CDR3 spans 15 amino acids. In germline, CDR1 is PRHDT, CDR2 FYEKMQ (reference sequence). CDR3 nucleotide sequence: TGTGCCAGCAGCTTCAAGACCGGAGCCCAAGAGACCCAGTACTTC. Translating it yields CASSFKTGAQETQYF.

This clone appeared a few times. The CDR3 sequence is CASSLDTGGRMVAFF. The CDR3, as DNA: TGCGCCAGCAGCTTGGATACAGGGGGGAGGATGGTAGCTTTCTTT. The V gene is TRBV5-1, the J gene TRBJ1-1; 8 bases match TRBD1. Germline loops: CDR1 SGHRS, CDR2 YFSETQ. V gave up 0 bases and J gave up 10 bases; unmatched junction bases: 11. This CDR3 spans 15 amino acids. Drawing the rest from reference TRBV5-1 and TRBJ1-1, the complete variable domain is KAGVTQTPRYLIKTRGQQVTLSCSPISGHRSVSWYQQTPGQGLQFLFEYFSETQRNKGNFPGRFSGRQFSNSRSEMNVSTLELGDSALYLCASSLDTGGRMVAFFGQGTRLTVV.

This clone was recorded a few times. CDR3 in DNA: TGCAGCGTTGAAGGGGGCAGGGTATCTGAAGCTTTCTTT. It codes for CSVEGGRVSEAFF. The rearrangement uses TRBV29-1 and TRBJ1-1, with D tentatively TRBD1 (5 bases). The CDR3 is made up of 13 amino acids. Trimming pared 1 base from V and 6 bases from J, leaving 12 bases between. Germline lookup yields CDR1 SQVTM and CDR2 ANQGSEA.